This TCR beta chain was sequenced during a study of shared clonotypes between healthy human individuals. Study-level findings and limits: Generation probabilities of non-shared clonotypes were lower (relative to those shared by all four donors).

The CDR3 has 18 amino acids. Germline values: CDR1 SNHLY, CDR2 FYNNEI. V was pared by 6 bases and J by 5 bases, with 19 bases of the junction left unmatched. Profiling relied on immunoSEQ multiplex PCR, and the TCRdb table lists in-frame clones only, not all of them. The sample has around 1,900,000 clones, roughly 95% seen once. The table lists this clone with a count of one. Antigen unknown. Naivety among CD8 cells was defined by CD45RO negativity and positive CCR7 selection, thereby excluding terminally differentiated effector memory CD45RA+ cells. The specimen was naive CD8+ T cells from PBMCs. The sequence was obtained from a man in his late teens or twenties in good health. Some clones in this sample may be carry-over from other donors' samples. This chain joins TRBV2 and TRBJ2-1; 7 positions match TRBD2. This CDR3 reads CASSLGWVAGARDNEQFF. Written as DNA, the CDR3 is TGTGCCAGCAGCCTAGGTTGGGTCGCGGGAGCTCGGGACAATGAGCAGTTCTTC.